Ten or more counts support the clone carrying this TCR beta chain. Its antigen remains unidentified. The gene names given are mouse names. The read ends 4 residues shy of where the CDR3 ends; the end is completed using the germline J gene. Sequencing used cDNA as its template, made by extracting RNA and reverse transcribing it. The repertoire was sequenced with immunoSEQ multiplex PCR; TCRdb's copy has only in-frame clones and lacks some. The sample includes more than 90,000 clones, none of them occurring once. Germline V gives CDR1 NNHDY, CDR2 SYVADS. The length of the CDR3 is 16 residues. The junction had 5 bases not matched to a gene; V was cut back by 3 bases and J by 2 bases. This sample is drawn from a study of CD8+ T cells in alopecia areata. Across the study: Those receiving the skin were approximately 7-11-week-old female C3H/HeJ mice, whose grafts came from roughly 6-13-month-old C3H/HeJ donors with spontaneous alopecia.

Study results and caveats: Compared with normal scalp, lesional scalp had higher clonality and more expanded CD8+ clones.

V and J are TRBV13-3 and TRBJ2-1; 10 nucleotides line up with TRBD2. The receptor comes from a C3H/HeJ mouse with alopecia areata. The strain's MHC: H2-k. The sequencing sample was made of lesional skin. The DNA read from the CDR3 is TGTGCCAGCAGTGCCCGGACTGGGGGTTACTATGCT. This translates into CASSARTGGYYA. In full, the CDR3 reads CASSARTGGYYAEQFF.